Many counts were recorded for the clone carrying this TCR beta chain. What it binds is unknown. This sample stems from a study of T cells in Graves' hyperthyroidism and ophthalmopathy. The study, taken as a whole, reports: The model identified upcoming ophthalmopathy a median approximately six months ahead of onset.

From germline, CDR1 is GTSNPN and CDR2 SVGIG (reference sequence). The CDR3 runs 12 residues. V was trimmed by 4 bases and J by 3 bases, leaving 7 bases between them. Lactation, pregnancy, other autoimmune disease or uncontrolled infection excluded patients. TCR beta CDR3 regions were amplified from RNA. The HTBI primer set was used in a first-round RT-PCR of the TCR CDR3. TCRdb ran MiXCR on the multiplex PCR reads and lists one entry per CDR3 protein. This sample has 400,000 to 600,000 distinct CDR3 sequences, with about 16% found just once. Sequenced: blood. The J gene is TRBJ1-3, the V gene TRBV30; D remains unclear. This sequence was found in a woman aged 25 to 39 with Graves' ophthalmopathy. The CDR3 spells CAWIWLGNTIYF. In DNA, the CDR3 is TGTGCCTGGATATGGCTTGGAAACACCATATATTTT.